Included here is one TCR beta chain sequence, with context. Its antigen is unidentified. These data come from a study of T cell responses to AZD1222 COVID-19 vaccine. Study overall: Whether given at about 4 or about 12 weeks, second doses were pooled. Study findings and constraints: Spike-specific TCR breadth and depth rose after two AZD1222 doses. Seropositivity was recorded at baseline in only 6 or 7 AZD1222 recipients.

The assay was immunoSEQ multiplex PCR, and TCRdb's table has in-frame clones only and misses some. The data hold some 54,000 clones, with 70% to 90% observed a single time. The sequenced sample was peripheral blood, obtained on day 0 of AZD1222 vaccination. The sequence derives from an adult in good health.

In nucleotides, the CDR3 is TGTGCCAGCAGTTTCAAAAGAGAACAGCCCCAGCATTTT. Protein product: CASSFKREQPQHF. V and J are TRBV27 and TRBJ1-5; D is unresolved. The V end was cut by 3 bases, the J end by 7 bases, with 10 bases between. CDR3 length: 13 amino acids. Germline V lookup: CDR1 MNHEY, CDR2 SMNVEV (reference sequence).